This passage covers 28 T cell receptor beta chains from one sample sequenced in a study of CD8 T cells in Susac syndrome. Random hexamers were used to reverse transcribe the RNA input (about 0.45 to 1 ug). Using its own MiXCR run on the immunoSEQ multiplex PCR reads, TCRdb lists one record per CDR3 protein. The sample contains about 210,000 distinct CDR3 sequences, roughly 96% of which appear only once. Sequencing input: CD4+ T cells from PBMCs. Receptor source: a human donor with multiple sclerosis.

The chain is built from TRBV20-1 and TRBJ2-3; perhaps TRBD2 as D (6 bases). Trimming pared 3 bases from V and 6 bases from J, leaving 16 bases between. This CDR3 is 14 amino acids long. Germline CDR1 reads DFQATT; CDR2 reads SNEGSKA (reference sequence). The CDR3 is CSASPLGGKDTQYF. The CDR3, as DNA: TGCAGTGCTAGTCCATTGGGGGGAAAGGATACGCAGTATTTT.

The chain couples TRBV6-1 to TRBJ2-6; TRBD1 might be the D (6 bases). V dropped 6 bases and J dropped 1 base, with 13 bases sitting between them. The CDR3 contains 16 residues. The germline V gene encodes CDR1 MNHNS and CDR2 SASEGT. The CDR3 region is CASSRFRGSGANVLTF. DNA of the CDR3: TGTGCCAGCAGCCGTTTTAGGGGGTCTGGGGCCAACGTCCTGACTTTC.

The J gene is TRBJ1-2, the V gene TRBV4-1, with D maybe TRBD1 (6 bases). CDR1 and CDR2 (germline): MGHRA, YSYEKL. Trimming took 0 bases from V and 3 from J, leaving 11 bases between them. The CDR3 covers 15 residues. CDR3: CASSQDPGVDYGYTF. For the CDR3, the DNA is TGCGCCAGCAGCCAAGACCCAGGGGTCGACTATGGCTACACCTTC.

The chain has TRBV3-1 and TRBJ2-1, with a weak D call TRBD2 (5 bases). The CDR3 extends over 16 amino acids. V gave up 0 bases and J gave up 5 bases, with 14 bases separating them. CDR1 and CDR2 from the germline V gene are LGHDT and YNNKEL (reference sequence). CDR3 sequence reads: CASSQDGLAFDNEQFF. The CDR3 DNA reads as TGTGCCAGCAGCCAAGATGGGCTAGCTTTTGACAATGAGCAGTTCTTC.

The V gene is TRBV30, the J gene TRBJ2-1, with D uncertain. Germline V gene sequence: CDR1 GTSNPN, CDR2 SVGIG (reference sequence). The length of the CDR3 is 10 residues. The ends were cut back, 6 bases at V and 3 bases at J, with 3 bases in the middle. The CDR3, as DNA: TGTGCCTGTCTCTACAATGAGCAGTTCTTC. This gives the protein CACLYNEQFF.

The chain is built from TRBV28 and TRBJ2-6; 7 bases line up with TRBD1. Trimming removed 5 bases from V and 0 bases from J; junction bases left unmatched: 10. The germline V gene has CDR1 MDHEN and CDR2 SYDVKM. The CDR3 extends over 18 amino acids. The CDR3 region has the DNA TGTGCCAGCAGTCCAACAGGGGTGGGCCGCTCTGGGGCCAACGTCCTGACTTTC. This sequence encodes CASSPTGVGRSGANVLTF.

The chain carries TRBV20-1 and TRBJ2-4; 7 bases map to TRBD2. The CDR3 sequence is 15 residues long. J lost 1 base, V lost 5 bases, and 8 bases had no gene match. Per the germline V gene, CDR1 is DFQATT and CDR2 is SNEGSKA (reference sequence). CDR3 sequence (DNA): TGCAGTGCTGGCGGGGCGGGAGCTGCCAAAAACATTCAGTACTTC. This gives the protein CSAGGAGAAKNIQYF.

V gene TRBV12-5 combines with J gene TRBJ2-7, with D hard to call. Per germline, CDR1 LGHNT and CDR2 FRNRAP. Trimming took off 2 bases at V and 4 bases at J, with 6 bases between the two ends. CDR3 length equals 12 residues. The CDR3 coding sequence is TGTGCTAGTGGTTTGCTCGAATACGAGCAGTACTTC. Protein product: CASGLLEYEQYF.

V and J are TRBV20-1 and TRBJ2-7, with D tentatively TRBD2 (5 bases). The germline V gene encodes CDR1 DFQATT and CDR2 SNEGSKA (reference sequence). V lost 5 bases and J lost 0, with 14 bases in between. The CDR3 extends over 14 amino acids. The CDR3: CSAVPIGSSYEQYF. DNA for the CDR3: TGCAGTGCTGTACCGATTGGGAGCTCCTACGAGCAGTACTTC.

CDR3 loop: CASSDWDTPSGANVLTF. In nucleotides, the CDR3 is TGTGCCAGTAGTGACTGGGACACCCCCTCTGGGGCCAACGTCCTGACTTTC. The genes are TRBV19 and TRBJ2-6; possibly TRBD1 for D (6 bases). From germline, CDR1 is LNHDA and CDR2 SQIVND (reference sequence). Trimming cost V 5 bases and J 0 bases, with 14 bases left between them. CDR3 size: 17 residues.

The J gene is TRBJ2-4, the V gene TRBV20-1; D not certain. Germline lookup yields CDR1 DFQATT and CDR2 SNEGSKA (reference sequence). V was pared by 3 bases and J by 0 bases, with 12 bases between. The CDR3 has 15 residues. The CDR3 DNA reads TGCAGTGCTAGTTCCTCCTCCTTAGCCAAAAACATTCAGTACTTC. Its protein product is CSASSSSLAKNIQYF.

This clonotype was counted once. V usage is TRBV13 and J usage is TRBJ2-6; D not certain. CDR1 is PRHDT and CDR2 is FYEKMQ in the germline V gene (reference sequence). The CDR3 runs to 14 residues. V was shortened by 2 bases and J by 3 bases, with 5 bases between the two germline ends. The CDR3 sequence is CASSLLDGANVLTF. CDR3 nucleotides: TGTGCCAGCAGCTTACTGGATGGGGCCAACGTCCTGACTTTC.

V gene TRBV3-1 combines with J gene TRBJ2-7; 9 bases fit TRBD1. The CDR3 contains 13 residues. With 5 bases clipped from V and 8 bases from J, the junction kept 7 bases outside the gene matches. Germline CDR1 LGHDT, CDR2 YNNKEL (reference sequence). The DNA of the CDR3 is TGTGCCAGCAGCTTCCGACAGGGGGTTAAGCAGTACTTC. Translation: CASSFRQGVKQYF.

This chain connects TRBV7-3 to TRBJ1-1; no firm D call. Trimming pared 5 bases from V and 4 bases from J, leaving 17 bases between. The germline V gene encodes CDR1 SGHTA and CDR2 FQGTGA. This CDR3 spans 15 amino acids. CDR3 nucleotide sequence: TGTGCCAGCAGCGATTTTACGGCGTCTACCACTGAAGCTTTCTTT. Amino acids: CASSDFTASTTEAFF.

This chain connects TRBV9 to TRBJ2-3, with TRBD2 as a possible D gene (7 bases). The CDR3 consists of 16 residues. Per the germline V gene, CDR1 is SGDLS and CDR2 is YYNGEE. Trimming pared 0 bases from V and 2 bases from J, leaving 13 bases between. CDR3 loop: CASSVATGGPTDTQYF. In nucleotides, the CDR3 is TGTGCCAGCAGCGTAGCTACCGGGGGGCCCACAGATACGCAGTATTTT.

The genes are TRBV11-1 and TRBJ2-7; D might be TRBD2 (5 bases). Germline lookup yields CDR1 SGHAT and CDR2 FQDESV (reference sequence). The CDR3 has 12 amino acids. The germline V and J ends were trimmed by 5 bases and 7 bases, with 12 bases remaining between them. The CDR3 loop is CASSVRGHEQYF. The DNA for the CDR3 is TGTGCCAGCAGCGTTCGAGGGCATGAGCAGTACTTC.

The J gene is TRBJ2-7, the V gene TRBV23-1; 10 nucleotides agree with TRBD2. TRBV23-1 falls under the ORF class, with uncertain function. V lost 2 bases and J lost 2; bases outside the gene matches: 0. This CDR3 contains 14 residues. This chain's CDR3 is CASSQGTSAYEQYF. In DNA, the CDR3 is TGCGCCAGCAGTCAAGGGACTAGCGCCTACGAGCAGTACTTC.

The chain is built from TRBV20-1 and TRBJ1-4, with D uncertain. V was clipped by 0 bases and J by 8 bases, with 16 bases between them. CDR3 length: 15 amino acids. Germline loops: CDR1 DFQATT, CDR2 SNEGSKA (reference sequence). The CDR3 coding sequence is TGCAGTGCTAGAGATCCACCCCGCTTCGCCGAAAAACTGTTTTTT. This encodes CSARDPPRFAEKLFF.

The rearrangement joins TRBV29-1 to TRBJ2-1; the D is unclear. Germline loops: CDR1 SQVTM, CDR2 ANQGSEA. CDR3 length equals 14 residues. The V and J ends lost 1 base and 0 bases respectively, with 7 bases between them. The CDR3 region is CSVEGRISYNEQFF. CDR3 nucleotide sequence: TGCAGCGTTGAAGGGCGGATCTCCTACAATGAGCAGTTCTTC.

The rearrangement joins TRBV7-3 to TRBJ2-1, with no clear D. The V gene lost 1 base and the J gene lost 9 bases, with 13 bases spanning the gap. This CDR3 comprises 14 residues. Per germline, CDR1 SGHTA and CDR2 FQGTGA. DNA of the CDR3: TGTGCCAGCAGCTTAAGTAGTGGTGGTACTGAGCAGTTCTTC. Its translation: CASSLSSGGTEQFF.

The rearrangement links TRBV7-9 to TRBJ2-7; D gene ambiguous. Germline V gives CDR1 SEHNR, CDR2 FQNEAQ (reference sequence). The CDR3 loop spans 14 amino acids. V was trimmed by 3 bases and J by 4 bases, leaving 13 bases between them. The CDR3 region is CASSFEAVGYEQYF. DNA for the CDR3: TGTGCCAGCAGCTTTGAGGCCGTTGGGTACGAGCAGTACTTC. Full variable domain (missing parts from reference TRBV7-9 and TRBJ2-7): DTGVSQNPRHKITKRGQNVTFRCDPISEHNRLYWYRQTLGQGPEFLTYFQNEAQLEKSRLLSDRFSAERPKGSFSTLEIQRTEQGDSAMYLCASSFEAVGYEQYFGPGTRLTVT.

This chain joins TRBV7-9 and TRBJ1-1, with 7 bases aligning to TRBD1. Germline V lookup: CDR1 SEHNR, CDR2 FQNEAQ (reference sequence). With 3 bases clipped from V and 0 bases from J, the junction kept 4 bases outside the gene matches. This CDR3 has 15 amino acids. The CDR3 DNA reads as TGTGCCAGCAGCTTTGACAGGGATATGAACACTGAAGCTTTCTTT. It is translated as CASSFDRDMNTEAFF.

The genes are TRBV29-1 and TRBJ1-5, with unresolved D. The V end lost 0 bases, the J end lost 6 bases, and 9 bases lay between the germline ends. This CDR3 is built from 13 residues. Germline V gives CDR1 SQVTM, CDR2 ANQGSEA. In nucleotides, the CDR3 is TGCAGCGTTGAAGAGGGCCCCGGTCAGCCCCAGCATTTT. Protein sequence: CSVEEGPGQPQHF.

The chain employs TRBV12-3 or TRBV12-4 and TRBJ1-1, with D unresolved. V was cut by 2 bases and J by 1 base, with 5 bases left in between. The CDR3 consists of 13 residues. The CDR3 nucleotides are TGTGCCAGCAGTTTACCAGGGAACACTGAAGCTTTCTTT. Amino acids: CASSLPGNTEAFF.

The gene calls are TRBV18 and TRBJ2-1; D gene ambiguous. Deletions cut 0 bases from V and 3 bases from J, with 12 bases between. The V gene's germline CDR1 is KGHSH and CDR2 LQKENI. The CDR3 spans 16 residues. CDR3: CASSPPWAEGYNEQFF. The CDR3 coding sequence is TGTGCCAGCTCACCACCGTGGGCGGAAGGCTACAATGAGCAGTTCTTC.

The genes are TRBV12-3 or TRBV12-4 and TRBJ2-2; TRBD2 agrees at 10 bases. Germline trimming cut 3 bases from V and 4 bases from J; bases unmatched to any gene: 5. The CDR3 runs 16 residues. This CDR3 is CASSLGTSVTTGELFF. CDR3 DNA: TGTGCCAGCAGTTTGGGGACTAGCGTGACCACCGGGGAGCTGTTTTTT.

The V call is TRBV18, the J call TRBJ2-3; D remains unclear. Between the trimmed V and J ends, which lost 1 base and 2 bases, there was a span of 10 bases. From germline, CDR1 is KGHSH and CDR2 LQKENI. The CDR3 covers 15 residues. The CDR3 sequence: CASSPRDEDTDTQYF. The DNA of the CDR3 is TGTGCCAGCTCACCACGAGACGAGGACACAGATACGCAGTATTTT. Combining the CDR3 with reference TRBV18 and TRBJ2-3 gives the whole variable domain NAGVMQNPRHLVRRRGQEARLRCSPMKGHSHVYWYRQLPEEGLKFMVYLQKENIIDESGMPKERFSAEFPKEGPSILRIQQVVRGDSAAYFCASSPRDEDTDTQYFGPGTRLTVL.

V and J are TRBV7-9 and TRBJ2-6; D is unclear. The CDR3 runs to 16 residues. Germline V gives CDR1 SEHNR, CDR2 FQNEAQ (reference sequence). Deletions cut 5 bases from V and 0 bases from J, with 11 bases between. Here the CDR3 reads CASSLHQDSGANVLTF. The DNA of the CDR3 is TGTGCCAGCAGCCTCCACCAGGACTCTGGGGCCAACGTCCTGACTTTC.